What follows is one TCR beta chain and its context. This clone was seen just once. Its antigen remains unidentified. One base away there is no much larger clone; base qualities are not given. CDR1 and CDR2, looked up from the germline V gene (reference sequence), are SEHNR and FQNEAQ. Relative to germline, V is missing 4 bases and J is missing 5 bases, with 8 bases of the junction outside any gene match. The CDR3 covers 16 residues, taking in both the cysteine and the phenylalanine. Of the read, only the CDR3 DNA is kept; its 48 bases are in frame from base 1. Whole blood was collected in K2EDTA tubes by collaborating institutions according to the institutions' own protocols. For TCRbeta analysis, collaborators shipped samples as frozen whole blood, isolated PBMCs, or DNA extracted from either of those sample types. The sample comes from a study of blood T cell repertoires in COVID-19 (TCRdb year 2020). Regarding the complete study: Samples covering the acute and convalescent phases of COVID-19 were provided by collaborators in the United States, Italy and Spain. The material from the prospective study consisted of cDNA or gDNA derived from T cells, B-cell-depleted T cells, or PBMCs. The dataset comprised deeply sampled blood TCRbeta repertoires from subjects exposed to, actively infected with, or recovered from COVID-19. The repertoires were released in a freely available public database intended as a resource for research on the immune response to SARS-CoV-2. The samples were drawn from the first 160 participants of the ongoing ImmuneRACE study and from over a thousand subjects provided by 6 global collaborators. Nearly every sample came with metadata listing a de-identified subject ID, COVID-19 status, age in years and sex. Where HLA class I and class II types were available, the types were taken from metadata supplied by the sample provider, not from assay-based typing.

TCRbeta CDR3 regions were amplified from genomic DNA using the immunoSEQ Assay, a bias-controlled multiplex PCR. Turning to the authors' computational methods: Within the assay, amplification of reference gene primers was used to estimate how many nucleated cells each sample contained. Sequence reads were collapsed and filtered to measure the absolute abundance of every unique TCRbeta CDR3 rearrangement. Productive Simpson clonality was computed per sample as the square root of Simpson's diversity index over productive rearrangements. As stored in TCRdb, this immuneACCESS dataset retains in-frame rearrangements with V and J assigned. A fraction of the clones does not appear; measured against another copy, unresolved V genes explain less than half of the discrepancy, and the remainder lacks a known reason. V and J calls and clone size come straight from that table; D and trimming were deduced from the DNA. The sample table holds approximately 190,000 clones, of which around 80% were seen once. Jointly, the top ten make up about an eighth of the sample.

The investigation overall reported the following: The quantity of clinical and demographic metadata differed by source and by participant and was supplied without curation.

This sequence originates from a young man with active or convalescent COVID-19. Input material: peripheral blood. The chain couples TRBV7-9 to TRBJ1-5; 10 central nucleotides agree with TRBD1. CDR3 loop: CASSSVDRGLDQPQHF. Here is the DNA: TGTGCCAGCAGCTCAGTGGACAGGGGGTTGGATCAGCCCCAGCATTTT.